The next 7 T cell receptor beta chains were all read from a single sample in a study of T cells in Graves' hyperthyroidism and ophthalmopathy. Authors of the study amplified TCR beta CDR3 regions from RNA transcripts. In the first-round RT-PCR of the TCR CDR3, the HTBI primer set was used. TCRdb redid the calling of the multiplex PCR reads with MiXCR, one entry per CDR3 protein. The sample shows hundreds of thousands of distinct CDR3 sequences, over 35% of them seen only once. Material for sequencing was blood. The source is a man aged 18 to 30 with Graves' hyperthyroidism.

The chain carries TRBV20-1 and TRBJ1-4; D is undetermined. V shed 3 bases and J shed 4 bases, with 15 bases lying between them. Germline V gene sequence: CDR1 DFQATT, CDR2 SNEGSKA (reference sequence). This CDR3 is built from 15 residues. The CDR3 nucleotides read TGCAGTGCTAGGCGGGTCGGCGGACTTAATGAAAAACTGTTTTTT. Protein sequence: CSARRVGGLNEKLFF.

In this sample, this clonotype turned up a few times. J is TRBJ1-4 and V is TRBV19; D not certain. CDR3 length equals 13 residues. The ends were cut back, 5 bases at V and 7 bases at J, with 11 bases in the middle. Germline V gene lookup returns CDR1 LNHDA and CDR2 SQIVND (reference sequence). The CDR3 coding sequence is TGTGCCAGTAGTGGCGGTTCTTCTGAAAAACTGTTTTTT. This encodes CASSGGSSEKLFF. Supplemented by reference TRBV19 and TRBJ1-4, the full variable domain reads DGGITQSPKYLFRKEGQNVTLSCEQNLNHDAMYWYRQDPGQGLRLIYYSQIVNDFQKGDIAEGYSVSREKKESFPLTVTSAQKNPTAFYLCASSGGSSEKLFFGSGTQLSVL.

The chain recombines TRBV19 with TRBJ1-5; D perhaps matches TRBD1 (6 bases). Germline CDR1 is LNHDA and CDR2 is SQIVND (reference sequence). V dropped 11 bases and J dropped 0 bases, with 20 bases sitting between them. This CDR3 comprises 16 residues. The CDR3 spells CASAHWGQTSNQPQHF. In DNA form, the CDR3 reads TGTGCCTCTGCCCACTGGGGGCAGACTAGCAATCAGCCCCAGCATTTT.

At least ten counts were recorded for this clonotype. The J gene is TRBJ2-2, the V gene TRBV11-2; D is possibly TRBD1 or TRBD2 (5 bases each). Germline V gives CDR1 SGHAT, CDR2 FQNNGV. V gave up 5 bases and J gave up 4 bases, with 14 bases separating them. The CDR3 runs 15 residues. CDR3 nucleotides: TGTGCCAGCAGCGCCGCCCACGGGGCCACCGGGGAGCTGTTTTTT. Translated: CASSAAHGATGELFF.

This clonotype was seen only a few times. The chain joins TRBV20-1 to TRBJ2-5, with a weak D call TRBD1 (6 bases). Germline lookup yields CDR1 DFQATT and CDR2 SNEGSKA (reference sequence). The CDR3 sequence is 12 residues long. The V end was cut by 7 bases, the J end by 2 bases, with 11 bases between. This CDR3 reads CSGSDRQETQYF. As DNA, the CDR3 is TGCAGTGGATCGGACAGACAAGAGACCCAGTACTTC.

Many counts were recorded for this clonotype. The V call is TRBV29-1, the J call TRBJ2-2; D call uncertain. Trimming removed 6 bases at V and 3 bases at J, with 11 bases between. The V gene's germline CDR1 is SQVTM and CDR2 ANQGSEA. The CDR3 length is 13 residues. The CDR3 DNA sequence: TGCAGCGTCGGTTTTAGGGACACCGGGGAGCTGTTTTTT. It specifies CSVGFRDTGELFF.

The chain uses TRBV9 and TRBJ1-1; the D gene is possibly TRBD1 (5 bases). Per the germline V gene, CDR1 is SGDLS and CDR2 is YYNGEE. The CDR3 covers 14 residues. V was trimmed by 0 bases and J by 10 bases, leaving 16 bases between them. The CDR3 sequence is CASSVGGGSAGAFF. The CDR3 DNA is TGTGCCAGCAGCGTAGGTGGGGGTTCGGCTGGAGCTTTCTTT.